This T cell receptor (beta chain) was identified during a study of shared clonotypes between healthy human individuals. This CDR3 is 12 amino acids long. Trimming cost V 4 bases and J 6 bases, with 11 bases left between them. Germline lookup yields CDR1 GTSNPN and CDR2 SVGIG (reference sequence). Sequencing was performed with immunoSEQ multiplex PCR; in TCRdb, only in-frame clones are kept and a portion is missing. This sample has more than 2 million clones; roughly 94% occur once, and the top ten carry 0.13%. The V gene is TRBV30, the J gene TRBJ2-3; TRBD1 might be the D (5 bases). Sequencing was carried out using naive CD4+ T cells sorted from blood. The subset here: CD45RA+ positively selected. This receptor was taken from a man between 18 and 35 years old in good health. The CDR3 here is CAWTRVVDTQYF. CDR3 coding DNA: TGTGCCTGGACCAGGGTTGTGGATACGCAGTATTTT.